The subject of this entry is one T cell receptor (beta chain). V lost 6 bases and J lost 0, with 12 bases in between. CDR1 and CDR2 (germline): SNHLY, FYNNEI. This CDR3 has 16 amino acids. This sample was included in a study of control samples from healthy donors and cancer patients. Libraries were prepared by immunoSEQ multiplex PCR; TCRdb keeps only in-frame clonotypes and omits some of them. Of 95,000 to 150,000 clones detected, around 87% appear once; the ten largest clones hold approximately 2.9%. The clonotype was recovered from a man aged 55 to 69 in good health. The material sequenced was blood. This chain links TRBV2 with TRBJ2-6; D gene ambiguous. The CDR3 here is CASRAGLDSGANVLTF. Here the CDR3 DNA reads TGTGCCAGCAGGGCCGGTCTAGACTCTGGGGCCAACGTCCTGACTTTC.